This TCR beta chain came from a study of identical twins. TCRdb redid the calling of the 5' RACE reads with MiXCR, one entry per CDR3 protein. The repertoire consists of about 530,000 distinct CDR3 sequences, with approximately 14% occurring once and the leading ten covering more than 0.4%. The V and J ends lost 6 bases and 0 bases, in that order; junction bases with no gene match: 6. The germline gives CDR1 LNHDA, CDR2 SQIVND (reference sequence). The CDR3 contains 16 residues. This same sample was also part of a study on yellow fever vaccine responses in identical twins.

This rearrangement joins TRBV19 to TRBJ2-3; 10 bases are shared with TRBD2. Specimen: CD4+ T cells sorted from blood. This TCR came from a woman aged 18-35 years in good health. The CDR3 DNA reads as TGTGCCAGTAGGAGAACTAGCGGGATTAGCACAGATACGCAGTATTTT. This codes for CASRRTSGISTDTQYF.